The 7 T cell receptor beta chains below come from one sample, sequenced in a study of technical replicates of blood from several donors. Produced via immunoSEQ multiplex PCR; TCRdb's table is partial and in-frame only. This sample yields approximately 94,000 clones, of which almost 97% are seen a single time; around 0.37% belongs to the top ten. The sample comprised T cells isolated from PBMCs. These receptors were taken from a human donor in good health.

J is TRBJ2-5 and V is TRBV9; perhaps TRBD1 as D (5 bases). Germline-derived CDR1 and CDR2 are SGDLS and YYNGEE. The CDR3 is 15 residues long. V was shortened by 3 bases and J by 1 base, with 13 bases between the two germline ends. CDR3 in DNA: TGTGCCAGCAGCGCAGCAGGGATCCCCCAAGAGACCCAGTACTTC. Its translation: CASSAAGIPQETQYF.

The chain links TRBV7-2 to TRBJ2-3, with a tentative D call TRBD2 (5 bases). Germline CDR1 and CDR2: SGHTA and FQGNSA. Between the trimmed V and J ends, which lost 10 bases and 8 bases, there was a span of 25 bases. The CDR3 runs to 15 residues. Here the CDR3 reads CATRRAGISVSTQYF. CDR3 nucleotide sequence: TGTGCCACGAGGCGGGCCGGGATTTCAGTGAGTACGCAGTATTTT.

The chain joins TRBV7-2 to TRBJ2-1; D is ambiguous. The CDR3 spans 12 residues. Germline V gene lookup returns CDR1 SGHTA and CDR2 FQGNSA. V lost 1 base to trimming and J lost 10 bases, with 8 bases between them. In DNA form, the CDR3 reads TGTGCCAGCAGCTTAGATGTCGTAGAGCAGTTCTTC. Protein: CASSLDVVEQFF. The full variable domain, with the rest looked up from reference TRBV7-2 and TRBJ2-1, is GAGVSQSPSNKVTEKGKDVELRCDPISGHTALYWYRQSLGQGLEFLIYFQGNSAPDKSGLPSDRFSAERTGGSVSTLTIQRTQQEDSAVYLCASSLDVVEQFFGPGTRLTVL.

V and J are TRBV10-3 and TRBJ2-2; D is possibly TRBD1 (6 bases). The CDR3 runs to 14 residues. Germline V gene data show CDR1 as ENHRY and CDR2 as SYGVKD. Trimming took off 11 bases at V and 3 bases at J, with 16 bases between the two ends. CDR3 sequence: CAAAQGIDTGELFF. Here the CDR3 DNA reads TGTGCCGCCGCCCAGGGGATCGACACCGGGGAGCTGTTTTTT.

The chain is built from TRBV19 and TRBJ2-7; tentative D call: TRBD2 (6 bases). The CDR3 loop spans 14 amino acids. V was shortened by 3 bases and J by 0 bases, with 9 bases between the two germline ends. Germline V gene data show CDR1 as LNHDA and CDR2 as SQIVND (reference sequence). CDR3 amino acids: CASSMQGGSYEQYF. The DNA for the CDR3 is TGTGCCAGTAGTATGCAGGGAGGCTCCTACGAGCAGTACTTC.

The chain is built from TRBV11-3 and TRBJ2-1, with 8 bases identical to TRBD2. Germline lookup yields CDR1 SGHNT and CDR2 YENEEA. V was pared by 5 bases and J by 4 bases, with 16 bases of the junction left unmatched. There are 18 residues in the CDR3. CDR3 DNA sequence: TGTGCCAGCAGCCCCACCCCGCCCTGGCGGGAGGCATACAATGAGCAGTTCTTC. This gives the protein CASSPTPPWREAYNEQFF. Filled out from reference TRBV11-3 and TRBJ2-1, the complete variable domain reads EAGVVQSPRYKIIEKKQPVAFWCNPISGHNTLYWYLQNLGQGPELLIRYENEEAVDDSQLPKDRFSAERLKGVDSTLKIQPAELGDSAVYLCASSPTPPWREAYNEQFFGPGTRLTVL.

This chain links TRBV9 with TRBJ2-1; no reliable D call. The V gene's germline CDR1 is SGDLS and CDR2 YYNGEE. V lost 3 bases to trimming and J lost 0 bases, with 13 bases between them. This CDR3 spans 16 amino acids. The CDR3: CASSGAAPSSYNEQFF. The DNA for the CDR3 is TGTGCCAGCAGCGGCGCGGCTCCTAGCTCCTACAATGAGCAGTTCTTC.